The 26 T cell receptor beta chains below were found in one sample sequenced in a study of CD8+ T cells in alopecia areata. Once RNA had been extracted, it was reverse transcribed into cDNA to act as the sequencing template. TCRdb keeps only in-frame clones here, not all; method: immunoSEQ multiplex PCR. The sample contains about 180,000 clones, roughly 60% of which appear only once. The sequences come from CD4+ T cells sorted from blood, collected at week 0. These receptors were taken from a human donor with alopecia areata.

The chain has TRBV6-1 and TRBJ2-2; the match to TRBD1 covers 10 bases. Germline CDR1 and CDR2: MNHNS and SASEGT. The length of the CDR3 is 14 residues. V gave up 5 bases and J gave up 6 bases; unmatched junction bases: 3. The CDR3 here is CASSLGQGAGELFF. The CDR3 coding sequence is TGTGCCAGCAGTCTAGGACAGGGGGCCGGGGAGCTGTTTTTT.

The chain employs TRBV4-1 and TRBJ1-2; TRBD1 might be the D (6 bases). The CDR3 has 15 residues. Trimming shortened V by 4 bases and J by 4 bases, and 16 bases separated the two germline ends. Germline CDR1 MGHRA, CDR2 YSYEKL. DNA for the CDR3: TGCGCCAGCAGCCCCCCCGGACGGACAGCCTATGGCTACACCTTC. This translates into CASSPPGRTAYGYTF.

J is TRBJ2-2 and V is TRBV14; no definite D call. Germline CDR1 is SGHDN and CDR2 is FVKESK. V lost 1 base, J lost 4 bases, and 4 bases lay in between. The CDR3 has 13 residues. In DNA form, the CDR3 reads TGTGCCAGCAGCCAAGTGATCACCGGGGAGCTGTTTTTT. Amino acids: CASSQVITGELFF. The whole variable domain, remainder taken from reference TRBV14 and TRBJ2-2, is EAGVTQFPSHSVIEKGQTVTLRCDPISGHDNLYWYRRVMGKEIKFLLHFVKESKQDESGMPNNRFLAERTGGTYSTLKVQPAELEDSGVYFCASSQVITGELFFGEGSRLTVL.

CDR3 DNA: TGTGCCAGCAGCTTGCCCCACAGGGGGTACACCGGGGAGCTGTTTTTT. It is translated as CASSLPHRGYTGELFF. The gene calls are TRBV5-6 and TRBJ2-2; 8 bases are a match to TRBD1. Trimming at V came to 1 base and at J to 3 bases, leaving 5 bases not matched to a gene. Germline loops: CDR1 SGHDT, CDR2 YYEEEE. The CDR3 covers 16 residues.

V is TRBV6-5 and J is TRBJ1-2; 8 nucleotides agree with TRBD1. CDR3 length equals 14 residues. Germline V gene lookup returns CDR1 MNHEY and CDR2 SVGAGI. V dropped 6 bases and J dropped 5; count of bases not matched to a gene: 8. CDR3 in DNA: TGTGCCAGCAGGACGACAGGGGAAGGGTATGGCTACACCTTC. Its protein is CASRTTGEGYGYTF.

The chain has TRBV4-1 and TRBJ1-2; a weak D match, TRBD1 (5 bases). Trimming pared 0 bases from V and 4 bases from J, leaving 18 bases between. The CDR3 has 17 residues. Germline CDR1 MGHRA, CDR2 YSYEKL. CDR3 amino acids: CASSQEGVNPPPYGYTF. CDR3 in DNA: TGCGCCAGCAGCCAAGAAGGGGTGAATCCACCCCCCTATGGCTACACCTTC.

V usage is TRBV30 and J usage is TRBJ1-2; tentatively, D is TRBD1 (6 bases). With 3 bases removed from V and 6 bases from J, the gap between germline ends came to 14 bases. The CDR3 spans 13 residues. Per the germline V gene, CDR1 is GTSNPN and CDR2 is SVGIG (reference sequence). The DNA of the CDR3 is TGTGCCTGGAGGCACAGGGTTATGGATGGCTACACCTTC. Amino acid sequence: CAWRHRVMDGYTF.

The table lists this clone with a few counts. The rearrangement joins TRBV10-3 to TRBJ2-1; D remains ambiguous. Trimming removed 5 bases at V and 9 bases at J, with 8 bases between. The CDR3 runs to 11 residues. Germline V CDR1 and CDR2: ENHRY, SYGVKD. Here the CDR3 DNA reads TGTGCCATCAGTCGGACGGGTGAGCAGTTCTTC. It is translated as CAISRTGEQFF.

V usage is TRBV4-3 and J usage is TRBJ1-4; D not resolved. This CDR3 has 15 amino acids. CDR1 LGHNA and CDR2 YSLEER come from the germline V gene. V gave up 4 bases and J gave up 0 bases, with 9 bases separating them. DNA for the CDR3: TGCGCCAGCAGCCTGACAATTCCAACTAATGAAAAACTGTTTTTT. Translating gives CASSLTIPTNEKLFF.

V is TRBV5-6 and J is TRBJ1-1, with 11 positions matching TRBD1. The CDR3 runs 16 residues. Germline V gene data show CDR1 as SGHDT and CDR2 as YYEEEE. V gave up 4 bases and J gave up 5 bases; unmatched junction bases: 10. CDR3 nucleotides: TGTGCCAGCAGCCACCGGACAGGGGGCTATGGAACTGAAGCTTTCTTT. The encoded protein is CASSHRTGGYGTEAFF.

The CDR3 region is CASNGLAGDTDTQYF. CDR3 sequence (DNA): TGTGCCAGCAACGGACTAGCGGGGGACACAGATACGCAGTATTTT. The chain is built from TRBV11-1 and TRBJ2-3; 13 bases fit TRBD2. The CDR3 contains 15 residues. Losses at the gene ends were 7 bases for V and 2 bases for J; bases not matched to a gene: 3. Looked up from germline, CDR1 is SGHAT and CDR2 is FQDESV (reference sequence).

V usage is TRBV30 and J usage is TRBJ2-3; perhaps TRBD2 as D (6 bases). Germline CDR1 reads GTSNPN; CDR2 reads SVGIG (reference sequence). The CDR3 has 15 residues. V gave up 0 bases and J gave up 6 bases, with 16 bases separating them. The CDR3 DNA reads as TGTGCCTGGAGTGTACAAGCGGGCCTCGGGGATACGCAGTATTTT. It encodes CAWSVQAGLGDTQYF.

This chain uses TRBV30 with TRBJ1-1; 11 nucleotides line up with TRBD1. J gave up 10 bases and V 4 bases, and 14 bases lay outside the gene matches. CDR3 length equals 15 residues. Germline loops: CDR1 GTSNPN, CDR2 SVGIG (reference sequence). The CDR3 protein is CAWTLRGQGAQGAFF. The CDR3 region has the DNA TGTGCCTGGACGCTGAGAGGACAGGGGGCTCAGGGAGCTTTCTTT.

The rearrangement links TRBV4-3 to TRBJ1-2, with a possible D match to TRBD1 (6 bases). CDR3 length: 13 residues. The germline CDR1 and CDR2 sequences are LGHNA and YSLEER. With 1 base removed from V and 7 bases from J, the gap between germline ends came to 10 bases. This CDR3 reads CASSQAQGSGYTF. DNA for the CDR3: TGCGCCAGCAGCCAAGCTCAGGGGAGTGGCTACACCTTC.

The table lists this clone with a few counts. CDR3 amino acids: CASSGDGDTQYF. The CDR3 DNA reads as TGCGCCAGCAGCGGGGACGGAGATACGCAGTATTTT. This chain joins TRBV4-3 and TRBJ2-3, with D perhaps being TRBD1 or TRBD2 (5 bases each). Germline loops: CDR1 LGHNA, CDR2 YSLEER. This CDR3 region has 12 residues. V was shortened by 5 bases and J by 5 bases, with 8 bases between the two germline ends.

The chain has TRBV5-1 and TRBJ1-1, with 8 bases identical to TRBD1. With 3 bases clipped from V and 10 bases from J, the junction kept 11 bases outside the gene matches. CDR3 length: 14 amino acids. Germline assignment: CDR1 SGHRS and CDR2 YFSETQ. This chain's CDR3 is CASSSPPGQGRAFF. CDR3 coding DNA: TGCGCCAGCAGCTCCCCCCCCGGACAGGGTCGAGCTTTCTTT.

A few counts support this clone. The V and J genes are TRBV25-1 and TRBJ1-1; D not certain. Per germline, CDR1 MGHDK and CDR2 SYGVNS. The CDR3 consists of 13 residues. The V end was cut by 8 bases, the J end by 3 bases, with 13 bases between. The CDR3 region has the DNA TGTGCCAGCTCCTGGCGGGGTGACACTGAAGCTTTCTTT. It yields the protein CASSWRGDTEAFF. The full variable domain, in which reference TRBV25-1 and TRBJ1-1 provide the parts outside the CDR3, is EADIYQTPRYLVIGTGKKITLECSQTMGHDKMYWYQQDPGMELHLIHYSYGVNSTEKGDLSSESTVSRIRTEHFPLTLESARPSHTSQYLCASSWRGDTEAFFGQGTRLTVV.

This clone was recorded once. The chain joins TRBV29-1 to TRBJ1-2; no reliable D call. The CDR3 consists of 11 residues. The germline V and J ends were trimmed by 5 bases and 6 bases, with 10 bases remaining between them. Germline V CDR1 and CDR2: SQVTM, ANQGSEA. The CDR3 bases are TGCAGCGTTTATGTCTGGGATGGCTACACCTTC. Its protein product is CSVYVWDGYTF.

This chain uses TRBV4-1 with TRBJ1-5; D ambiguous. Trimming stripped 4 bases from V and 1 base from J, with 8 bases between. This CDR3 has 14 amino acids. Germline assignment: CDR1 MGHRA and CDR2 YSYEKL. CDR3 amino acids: CASSPYGSNQPQHF. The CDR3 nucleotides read TGCGCCAGCAGCCCTTACGGCAGCAATCAGCCCCAGCATTTT.

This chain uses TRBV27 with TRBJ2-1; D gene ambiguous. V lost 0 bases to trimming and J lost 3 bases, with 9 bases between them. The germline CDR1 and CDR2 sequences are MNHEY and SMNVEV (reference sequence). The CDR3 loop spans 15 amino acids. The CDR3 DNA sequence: TGTGCCAGCAGTTTATCGGGGTACAACTACAATGAGCAGTTCTTC. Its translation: CASSLSGYNYNEQFF.

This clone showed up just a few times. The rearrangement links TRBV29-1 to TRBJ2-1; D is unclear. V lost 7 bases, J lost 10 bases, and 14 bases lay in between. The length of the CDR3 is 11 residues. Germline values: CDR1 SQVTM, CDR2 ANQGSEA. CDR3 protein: CSGLRVGEQFF. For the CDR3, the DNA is TGCAGCGGCCTCCGGGTGGGGGAGCAGTTCTTC.

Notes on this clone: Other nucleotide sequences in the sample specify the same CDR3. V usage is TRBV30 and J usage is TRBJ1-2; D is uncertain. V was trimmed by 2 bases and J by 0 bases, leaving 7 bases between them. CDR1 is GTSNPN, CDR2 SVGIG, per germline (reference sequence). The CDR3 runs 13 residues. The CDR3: CAWSSGANYGYTF. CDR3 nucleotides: TGTGCCTGGAGTTCGGGAGCTAACTATGGCTACACCTTC.

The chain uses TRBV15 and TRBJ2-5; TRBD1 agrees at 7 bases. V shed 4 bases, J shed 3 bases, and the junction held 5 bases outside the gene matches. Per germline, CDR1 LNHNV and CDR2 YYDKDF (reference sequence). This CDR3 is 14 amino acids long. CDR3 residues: CATSNRQGEETQYF. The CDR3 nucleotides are TGTGCCACCAGCAACAGACAGGGAGAAGAGACCCAGTACTTC.

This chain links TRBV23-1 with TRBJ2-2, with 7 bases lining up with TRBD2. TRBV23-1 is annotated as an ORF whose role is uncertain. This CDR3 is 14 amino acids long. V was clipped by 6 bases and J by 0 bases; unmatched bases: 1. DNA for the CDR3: TGCGCCAGCAGGGGACTATCGAACACCGGGGAGCTGTTTTTT. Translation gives CASRGLSNTGELFF.

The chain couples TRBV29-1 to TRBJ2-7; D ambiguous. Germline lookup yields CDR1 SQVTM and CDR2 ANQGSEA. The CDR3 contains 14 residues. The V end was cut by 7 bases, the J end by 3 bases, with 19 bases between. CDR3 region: CSAVARAVLYEQYF. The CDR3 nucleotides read TGCAGCGCCGTCGCAAGAGCCGTACTCTACGAGCAGTACTTC.

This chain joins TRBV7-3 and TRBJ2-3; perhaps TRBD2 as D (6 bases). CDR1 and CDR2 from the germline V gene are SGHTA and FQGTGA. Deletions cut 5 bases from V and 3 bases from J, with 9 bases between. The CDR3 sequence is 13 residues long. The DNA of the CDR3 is TGTGCCAGCAGCCAAAGCGGGACAGATACGCAGTATTTT. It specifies CASSQSGTDTQYF.